This paragraph covers one T cell receptor beta chain sequence. As yet, its antigen is unknown. V lost 5 bases, J lost 4 bases, and 14 bases lay in between. CDR1 SGHTA and CDR2 FQGTGA come from the germline V gene. This CDR3 comprises 15 residues. The PCR used 60 Vbeta and 13 Jbeta primers. Libraries were prepared by immunoSEQ multiplex PCR; TCRdb keeps only in-frame clonotypes and omits some of them. The sample contains about 140,000 clones, around 77% of which appear only once. The sample is drawn from a study of cytomegalovirus exposure and HLA in healthy donors. Study conclusions and caveats: Presence/absence analyses took donor sequencing depth as roughly uniform. Associated with cytomegalovirus, according to the listing, were 150 to 200 TCR beta chains. HLA alleles were associated with 15,000 to 20,000 TCR beta sequences in a later analysis at 0.05 false discovery rate. Exclusion as indistinguishable affected some V segments, including TRBV6-2 and TRBV6-3.

The sequence came from a man younger than 35 in good health and CMV-seronegative. This chain connects TRBV7-3 to TRBJ2-2, with D possibly being TRBD1 (7 bases). Sequenced input: PBMCs. The CDR3 DNA is TGTGCCAGCAGCAAAAGGGGGCGGGGCACCGGGGAGCTGTTTTTT. Translation: CASSKRGRGTGELFF.